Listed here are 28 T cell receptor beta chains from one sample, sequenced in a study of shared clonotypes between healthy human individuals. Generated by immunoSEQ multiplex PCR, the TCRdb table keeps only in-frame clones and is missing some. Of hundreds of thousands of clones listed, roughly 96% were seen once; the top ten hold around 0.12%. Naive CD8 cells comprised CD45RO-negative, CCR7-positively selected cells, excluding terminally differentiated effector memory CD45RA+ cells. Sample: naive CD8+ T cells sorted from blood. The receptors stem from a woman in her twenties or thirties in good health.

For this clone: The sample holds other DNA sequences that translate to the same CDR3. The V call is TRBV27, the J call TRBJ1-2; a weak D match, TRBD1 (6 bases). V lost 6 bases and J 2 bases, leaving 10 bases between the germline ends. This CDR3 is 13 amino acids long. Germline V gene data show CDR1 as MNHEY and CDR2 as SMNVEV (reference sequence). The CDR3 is CASRTGGNYGYTF. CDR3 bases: TGTGCCAGCAGGACAGGAGGAAACTATGGCTACACCTTC.

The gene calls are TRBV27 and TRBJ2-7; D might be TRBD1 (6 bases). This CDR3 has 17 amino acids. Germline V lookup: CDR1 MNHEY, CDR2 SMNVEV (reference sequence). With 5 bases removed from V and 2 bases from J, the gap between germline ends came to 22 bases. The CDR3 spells CASSPIHSTGAAYEQYF. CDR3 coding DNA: TGTGCCAGCAGTCCCATACATTCGACAGGTGCGGCCTACGAGCAGTACTTC.

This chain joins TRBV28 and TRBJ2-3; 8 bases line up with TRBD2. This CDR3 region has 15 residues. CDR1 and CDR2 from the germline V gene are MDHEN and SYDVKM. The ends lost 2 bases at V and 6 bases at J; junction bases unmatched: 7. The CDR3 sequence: CASSLGTRTIDTQYF. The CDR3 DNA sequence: TGTGCCAGCAGTTTAGGGACTAGAACGATTGATACGCAGTATTTT.

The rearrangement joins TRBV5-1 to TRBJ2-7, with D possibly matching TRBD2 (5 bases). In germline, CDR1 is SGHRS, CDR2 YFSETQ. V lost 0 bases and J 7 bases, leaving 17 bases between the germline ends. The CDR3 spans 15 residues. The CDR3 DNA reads TGCGCCAGCAGCTTGGGCCCGGGTGAGGGTAGGGAGCAGTACTTC. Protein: CASSLGPGEGREQYF.

As DNA, the CDR3 is TGTGCCAGCAGCAAAGAGGGCAGACCGGAAGCTTTCTTT. This sequence encodes CASSKEGRPEAFF. The genes are TRBV21-1 and TRBJ1-1. TRBV21-1 is a listed pseudogene. CDR3 length: 13 residues.

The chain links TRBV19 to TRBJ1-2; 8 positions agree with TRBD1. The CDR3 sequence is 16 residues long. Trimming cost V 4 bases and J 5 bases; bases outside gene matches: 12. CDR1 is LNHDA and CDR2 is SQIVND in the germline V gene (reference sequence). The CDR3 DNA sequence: TGTGCCAGTAGTAAGCAACGGCCGGGACAGGATTATGGCTACACCTTC. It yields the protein CASSKQRPGQDYGYTF.

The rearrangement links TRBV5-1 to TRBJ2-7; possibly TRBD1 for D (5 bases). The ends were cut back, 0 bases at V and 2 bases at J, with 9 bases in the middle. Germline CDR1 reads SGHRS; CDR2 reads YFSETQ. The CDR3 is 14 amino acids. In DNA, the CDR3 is TGCGCCAGCAGCTTGGGACAGAGTGCCTACGAGCAGTACTTC. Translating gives CASSLGQSAYEQYF. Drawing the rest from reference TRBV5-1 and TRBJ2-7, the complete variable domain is KAGVTQTPRYLIKTRGQQVTLSCSPISGHRSVSWYQQTPGQGLQFLFEYFSETQRNKGNFPGRFSGRQFSNSRSEMNVSTLELGDSALYLCASSLGQSAYEQYFGPGTRLTVT.

CDR3 loop: CASSFFSGSYEQYF. As DNA, the CDR3 is TGTGCCAGCAGCTTCTTCAGCGGGAGCTACGAGCAGTACTTC. The gene calls are TRBV7-8 and TRBJ2-5; 8 bases align to TRBD2. The DNA matches TRBJ2-7 better at its end, which makes the J call doubtful. CDR3 size: 14 residues. Germline lookup yields CDR1 SGHVS and CDR2 FQNEAQ.

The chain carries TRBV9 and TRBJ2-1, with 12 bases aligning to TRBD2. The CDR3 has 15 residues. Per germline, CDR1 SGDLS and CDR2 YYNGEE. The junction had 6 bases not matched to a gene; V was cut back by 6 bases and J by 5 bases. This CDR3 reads CASNFGTSGHNEQFF. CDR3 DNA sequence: TGTGCCAGCAATTTCGGGACTAGCGGGCACAATGAGCAGTTCTTC. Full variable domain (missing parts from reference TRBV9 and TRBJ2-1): DSGVTQTPKHLITATGQRVTLRCSPRSGDLSVYWYQQSLDQGLQFLIQYYNGEERAKGNILERFSAQQFPDLHSELNLSSLELGDSALYFCASNFGTSGHNEQFFGPGTRLTVL.

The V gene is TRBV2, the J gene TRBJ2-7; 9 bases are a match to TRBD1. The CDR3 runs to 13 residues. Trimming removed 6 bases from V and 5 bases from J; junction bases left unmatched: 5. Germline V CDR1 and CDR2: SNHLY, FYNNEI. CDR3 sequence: CASRGQGVNEQYF. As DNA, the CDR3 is TGTGCCAGCAGGGGACAGGGTGTGAACGAGCAGTACTTC.

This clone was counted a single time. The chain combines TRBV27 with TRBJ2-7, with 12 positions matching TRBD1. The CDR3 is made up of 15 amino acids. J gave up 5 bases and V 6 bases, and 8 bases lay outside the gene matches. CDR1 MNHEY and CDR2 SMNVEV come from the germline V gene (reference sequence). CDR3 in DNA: TGTGCCAGCAGCCCGGGACAGGGGGCGAGCAACGAGCAGTACTTC. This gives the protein CASSPGQGASNEQYF.

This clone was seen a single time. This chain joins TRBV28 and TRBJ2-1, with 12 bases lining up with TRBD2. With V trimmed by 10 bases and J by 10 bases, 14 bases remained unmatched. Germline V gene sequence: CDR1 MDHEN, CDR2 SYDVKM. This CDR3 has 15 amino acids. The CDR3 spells CANDTSGRWSSEQFF. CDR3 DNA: TGTGCCAACGACACTAGCGGGAGGTGGTCCTCCGAGCAGTTCTTC.

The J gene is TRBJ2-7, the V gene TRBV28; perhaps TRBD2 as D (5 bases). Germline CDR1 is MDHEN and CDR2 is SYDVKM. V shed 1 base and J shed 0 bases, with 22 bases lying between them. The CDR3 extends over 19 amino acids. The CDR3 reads CASSLSVPGRSSSSYEQYF. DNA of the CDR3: TGTGCCAGCAGTTTATCCGTCCCGGGAAGATCGTCCAGCTCCTACGAGCAGTACTTC.

CDR3 amino acids: CASSDWGSPYEQYF. CDR3 coding DNA: TGCGCCAGCAGTGATTGGGGGTCCCCCTACGAGCAGTACTTC. This chain links TRBV10-1 with TRBJ2-7; D may match TRBD1 or TRBD2 (5 bases each). From germline, CDR1 is WNHNN and CDR2 SYGVQD (reference sequence). The CDR3 is 14 amino acids. Trimming shortened V by 3 bases and J by 2 bases, and 11 bases separated the two germline ends.

CDR3 DNA: TGTGCCAGCAGTTACTCGGAAGGGGACACTGAAGCTTTCTTT. Protein: CASSYSEGDTEAFF. The rearrangement uses TRBV6-6 and TRBJ1-1, with D tentatively TRBD1 (5 bases). The V and J ends lost 0 bases and 3 bases respectively, with 8 bases between them. The CDR3 sequence is 14 residues long. CDR1 is MNHNY, CDR2 SVGAGI, per germline (reference sequence).

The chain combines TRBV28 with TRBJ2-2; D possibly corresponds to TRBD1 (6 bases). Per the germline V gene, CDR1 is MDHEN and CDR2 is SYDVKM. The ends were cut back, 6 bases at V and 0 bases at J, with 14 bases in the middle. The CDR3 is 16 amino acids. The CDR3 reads CASSHGQLPNTGELFF. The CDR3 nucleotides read TGTGCCAGCAGCCATGGACAGCTACCGAACACCGGGGAGCTGTTTTTT.

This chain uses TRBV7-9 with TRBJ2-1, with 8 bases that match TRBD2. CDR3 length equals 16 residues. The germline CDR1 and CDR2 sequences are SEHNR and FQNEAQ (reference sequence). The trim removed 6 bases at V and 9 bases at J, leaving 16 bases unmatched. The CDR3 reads CASSPPGLGLSSEQFF. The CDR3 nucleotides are TGTGCCAGCAGTCCGCCGGGACTAGGGCTCTCGAGTGAGCAGTTCTTC.

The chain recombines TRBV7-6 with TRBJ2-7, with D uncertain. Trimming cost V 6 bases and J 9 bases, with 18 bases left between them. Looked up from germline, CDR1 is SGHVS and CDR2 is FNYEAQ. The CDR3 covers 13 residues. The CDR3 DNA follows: TGTGCCAGCAGTCAGGACCTAGGGCTCGGGCAGTACTTC. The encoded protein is CASSQDLGLGQYF. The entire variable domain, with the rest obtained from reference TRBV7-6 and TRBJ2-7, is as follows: GAGVSQSPRYKVTKRGQDVALRCDPISGHVSLYWYRQALGQGPEFLTYFNYEAQQDKSGLPNDRFSAERPEGSISTLTIQRTEQRDSAMYRCASSQDLGLGQYFGPGTRLTVT.

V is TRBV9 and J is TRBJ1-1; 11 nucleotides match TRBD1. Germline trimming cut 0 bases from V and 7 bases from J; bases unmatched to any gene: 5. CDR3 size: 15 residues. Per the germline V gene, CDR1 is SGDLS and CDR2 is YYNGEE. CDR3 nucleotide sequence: TGTGCCAGCAGCGTAGTGGGACAGGGGGAGGATGAAGCTTTCTTT. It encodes CASSVVGQGEDEAFF.

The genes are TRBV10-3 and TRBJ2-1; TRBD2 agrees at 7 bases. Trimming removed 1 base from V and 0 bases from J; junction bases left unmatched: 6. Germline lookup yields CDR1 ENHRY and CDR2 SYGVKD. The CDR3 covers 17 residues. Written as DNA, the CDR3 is TGTGCCATCAGTGAGTTCGGGCGGGGGAGCTCCTACAATGAGCAGTTCTTC. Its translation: CAISEFGRGSSYNEQFF.

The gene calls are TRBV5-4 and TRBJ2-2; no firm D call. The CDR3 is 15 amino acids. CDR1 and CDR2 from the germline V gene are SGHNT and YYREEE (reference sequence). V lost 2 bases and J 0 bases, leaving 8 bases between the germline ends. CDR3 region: CASSFGITNTGELFF. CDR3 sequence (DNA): TGTGCCAGCAGCTTCGGAATTACGAACACCGGGGAGCTGTTTTTT.

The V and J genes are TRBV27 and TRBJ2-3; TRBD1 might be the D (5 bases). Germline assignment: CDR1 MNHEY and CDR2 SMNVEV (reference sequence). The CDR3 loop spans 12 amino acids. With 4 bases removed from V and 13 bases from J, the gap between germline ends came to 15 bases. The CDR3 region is CASSSTGFWEYF. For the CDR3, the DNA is TGTGCCAGCAGTTCTACAGGATTCTGGGAGTATTTT.

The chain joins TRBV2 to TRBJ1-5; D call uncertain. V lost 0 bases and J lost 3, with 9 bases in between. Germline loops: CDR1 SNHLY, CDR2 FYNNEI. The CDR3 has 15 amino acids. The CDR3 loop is CASSEATGVNQPQHF. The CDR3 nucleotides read TGTGCCAGCAGTGAAGCGACTGGAGTCAATCAGCCCCAGCATTTT.

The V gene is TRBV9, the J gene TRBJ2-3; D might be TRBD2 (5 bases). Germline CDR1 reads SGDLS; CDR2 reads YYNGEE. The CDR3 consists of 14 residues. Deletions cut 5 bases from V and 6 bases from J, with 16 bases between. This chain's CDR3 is CASSPSGGPDTQYF. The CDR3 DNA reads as TGTGCCAGCAGTCCAAGTGGCGGGCCGGATACGCAGTATTTT.

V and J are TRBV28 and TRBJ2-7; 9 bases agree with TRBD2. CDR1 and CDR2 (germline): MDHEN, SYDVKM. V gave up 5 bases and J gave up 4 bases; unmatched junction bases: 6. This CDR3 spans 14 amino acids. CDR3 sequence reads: CASSPGLAQYEQYF. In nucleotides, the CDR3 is TGTGCCAGCAGTCCGGGACTAGCTCAGTACGAGCAGTACTTC. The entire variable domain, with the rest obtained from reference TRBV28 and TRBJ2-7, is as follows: DVKVTQSSRYLVKRTGEKVFLECVQDMDHENMFWYRQDPGLGLRLIYFSYDVKMKEKGDIPEGYSVSREKKERFSLILESASTNQTSMYLCASSPGLAQYEQYFGPGTRLTVT.

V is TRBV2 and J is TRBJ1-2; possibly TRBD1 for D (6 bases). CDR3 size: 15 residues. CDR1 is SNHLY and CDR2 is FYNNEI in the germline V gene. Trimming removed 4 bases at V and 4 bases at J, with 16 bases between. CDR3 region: CASSARSQDSYGYTF. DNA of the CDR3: TGTGCCAGCAGTGCCCGAAGCCAGGACAGCTATGGCTACACCTTC.

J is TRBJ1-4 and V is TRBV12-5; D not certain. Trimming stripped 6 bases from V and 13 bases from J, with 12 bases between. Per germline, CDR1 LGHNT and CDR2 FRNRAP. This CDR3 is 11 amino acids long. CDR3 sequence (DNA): TGTGCTAGTGGCCCCACCCTGGGACTGTTTTTT. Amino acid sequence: CASGPTLGLFF.

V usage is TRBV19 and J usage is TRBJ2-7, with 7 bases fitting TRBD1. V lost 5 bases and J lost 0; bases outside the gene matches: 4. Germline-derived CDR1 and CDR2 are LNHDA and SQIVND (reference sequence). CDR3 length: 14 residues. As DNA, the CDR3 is TGTGCCAGTAGTCCCGGGACAGTCTCCTACGAGCAGTACTTC. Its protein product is CASSPGTVSYEQYF.